These 17 T cell receptor beta chains originate from one sample sequenced in a study of T cell responses to AZD1222 COVID-19 vaccine. Some clones are missing from TCRdb's copy, which holds only in-frame ones; the method was immunoSEQ multiplex PCR. The table includes 150,000 to 200,000 clones, over 70% detected once. The sequences come from peripheral blood, collected on day 0 of MenACWY control vaccination. The receptors were gathered from an adult in good health.

This rearrangement joins TRBV7-2 to TRBJ1-2; D might be TRBD1 (6 bases). The length of the CDR3 is 13 residues. Germline V gene lookup returns CDR1 SGHTA and CDR2 FQGNSA. V lost 7 bases, J lost 6 bases, and 15 bases lay in between. The CDR3 loop reads CASTKDSPDGYTF. Written as DNA, the CDR3 is TGTGCCAGCACCAAGGACAGCCCGGATGGCTACACCTTC.

The chain uses TRBV6-5 and TRBJ2-3, with D perhaps assigned TRBD1 or TRBD2 (5 bases each). CDR1 is MNHEY, CDR2 SVGAGI, per germline. CDR3 length: 12 residues. V lost 2 bases and J lost 8, with 8 bases in between. Here the CDR3 reads CASSYIGGTQYF. In DNA, the CDR3 is TGTGCCAGCAGTTACATTGGGGGTACGCAGTATTTT.

This sequence joins TRBV7-3 and TRBJ2-7; no clear D gene. CDR3 length: 13 residues. V gave up 4 bases and J gave up 3 bases, with 10 bases separating them. Germline V gene sequence: CDR1 SGHTA, CDR2 FQGTGA. The CDR3: CASSSADGYEQYF. The CDR3 bases are TGTGCCAGCAGCTCTGCGGACGGCTACGAGCAGTACTTC.

The V gene is TRBV4-2, the J gene TRBJ2-7; 8 positions agree with TRBD1. Looked up from germline, CDR1 is LGHNA and CDR2 is YNFKEQ. Trimming at V came to 0 bases and at J to 5 bases, leaving 6 bases not matched to a gene. The CDR3 spans 15 residues. In DNA, the CDR3 is TGTGCCAGCAGCCAAGATTTGGACAGGGCCCACGAGCAGTACTTC. It translates to CASSQDLDRAHEQYF.

The rearrangement joins TRBV4-1 to TRBJ2-3; D is unresolved. Trimming took off 4 bases at V and 1 base at J, with 12 bases between the two ends. The V gene's germline CDR1 is MGHRA and CDR2 YSYEKL. This CDR3 region has 15 residues. CDR3 sequence (DNA): TGCGCCAGCAGCCTCCCGGGCACTGGCACAGATACGCAGTATTTT. Its translation: CASSLPGTGTDTQYF.

The chain recombines TRBV7-2 with TRBJ2-7, with 9 nucleotides matching TRBD1. There are 15 residues in the CDR3. CDR1 and CDR2 from the germline V gene are SGHTA and FQGNSA. V gave up 4 bases and J gave up 8 bases; unmatched junction bases: 12. Here the CDR3 reads CASSSAGTGNFQQYF. For the CDR3, the DNA is TGTGCCAGCAGCTCAGCCGGGACAGGGAACTTCCAGCAGTACTTC.

The chain links TRBV5-1 to TRBJ1-2, with 7 bases identical to TRBD1. The germline V gene encodes CDR1 SGHRS and CDR2 YFSETQ. The CDR3 runs to 14 residues. V dropped 4 bases and J dropped 3; count of bases not matched to a gene: 6. CDR3 region: CASSTARGDYGYTF. For the CDR3, the DNA is TGCGCCAGCAGCACGGCCAGGGGGGACTATGGCTACACCTTC.

This clone came up once. V is TRBV3-1 (or the pseudogene TRBV3-2) and J is TRBJ2-1, with 9 bases that match TRBD1. Germline-derived CDR1 and CDR2 are LGHDT and YNNKEL (reference sequence). CDR3 length: 15 residues. The ends lost 7 bases at V and 3 bases at J; junction bases unmatched: 7. This CDR3 is CASTRRQGVYNEQFF. The CDR3 nucleotides read TGTGCCAGCACCCGAAGACAGGGGGTCTACAATGAGCAGTTCTTC.

The CDR3 loop reads CASRPGGRGAQPQHF. CDR3 bases: TGTGCCAGTCGGCCAGGGGGCCGGGGGGCTCAGCCCCAGCATTTT. The chain carries TRBV19 and TRBJ1-5; 8 bases match TRBD1. The germline gives CDR1 LNHDA, CDR2 SQIVND (reference sequence). The trim removed 8 bases at V and 6 bases at J, leaving 12 bases unmatched. The CDR3 contains 15 residues.

The rearrangement links TRBV5-1 to TRBJ2-3, with 12 bases identical to TRBD2. The V and J ends lost 4 bases and 1 base, in that order; junction bases with no gene match: 4. The CDR3 length is 16 residues. The germline V gene encodes CDR1 SGHRS and CDR2 YFSETQ. The CDR3 here is CASSPGLAGRTDTQYF. The CDR3 region has the DNA TGCGCCAGCAGCCCCGGACTAGCGGGGCGCACAGATACGCAGTATTTT.

This sequence joins TRBV28 and TRBJ2-4; possibly TRBD2 for D (5 bases). CDR3 length equals 16 residues. The germline V gene has CDR1 MDHEN and CDR2 SYDVKM. The V gene lost 6 bases and the J gene lost 0 bases, with 15 bases spanning the gap. The CDR3 DNA reads as TGTGCCAGCAGCCCTCAGGAGGTCCAAGCCAAAAACATTCAGTACTTC. Translated: CASSPQEVQAKNIQYF.

The rearrangement links TRBV27 to TRBJ2-2, with 7 bases aligning to TRBD1. V was clipped by 5 bases and J by 4 bases; unmatched bases: 4. CDR1 and CDR2 (germline): MNHEY, SMNVEV (reference sequence). The CDR3 runs to 14 residues. The CDR3 sequence is CASSLDRPTGELFF. The CDR3 bases are TGTGCCAGCAGTCTGGACAGGCCCACCGGGGAGCTGTTTTTT.

This clone was observed a single time. The V and J genes are TRBV19 and TRBJ2-7; tentative D call: TRBD1 (5 bases). Germline assignment: CDR1 LNHDA and CDR2 SQIVND (reference sequence). The CDR3 runs 14 residues. The germline V and J ends were trimmed by 5 bases and 0 bases, with 11 bases remaining between them. The CDR3 sequence is CASSQTVNSYEQYF. The CDR3 bases are TGTGCCAGTAGTCAGACAGTAAACTCCTACGAGCAGTACTTC.

This chain joins TRBV6-5 and TRBJ2-3, with TRBD2 matching over 10 bases. The CDR3 has 13 residues. The V gene's germline CDR1 is MNHEY and CDR2 SVGAGI. The junction had 6 bases not matched to a gene; V was cut back by 7 bases and J by 8 bases. This CDR3 is CASTLAGGLTQYF. CDR3 sequence (DNA): TGTGCCAGCACCTTAGCGGGAGGCCTTACGCAGTATTTT.

This rearrangement joins TRBV5-4 to TRBJ2-1, with D tentatively TRBD1 or TRBD2 (5 bases each). Germline V gene lookup returns CDR1 SGHNT and CDR2 YYREEE (reference sequence). This CDR3 region has 16 residues. V lost 2 bases to trimming and J lost 7 bases, with 19 bases between them. DNA for the CDR3: TGTGCCAGCAGCTTTGGTATCCTAAGAGGGGCAAATGAGCAGTTCTTC. Protein: CASSFGILRGANEQFF.

This chain links TRBV4-3 with TRBJ2-1, with 11 bases that match TRBD1. V was pared by 4 bases and J by 7 bases, with 12 bases of the junction left unmatched. The germline CDR1 and CDR2 sequences are LGHNA and YSLEER. The length of the CDR3 is 17 residues. The CDR3 DNA reads as TGCGCCAGCAGCCGGGTAGACGGGGGGACAGGGGGGAATGAGCAGTTCTTC. The encoded protein is CASSRVDGGTGGNEQFF.

The V and J genes are TRBV2 and TRBJ2-5, with D perhaps matching TRBD2 (6 bases). Trimming removed 1 base from V and 5 bases from J, with 14 bases in between. There are 15 residues in the CDR3. Germline-derived CDR1 and CDR2 are SNHLY and FYNNEI. CDR3 coding DNA: TGTGCCAGCAGTGAAGGGGAGGAGTGGAGGGAGACCCAGTACTTC. Translated: CASSEGEEWRETQYF.